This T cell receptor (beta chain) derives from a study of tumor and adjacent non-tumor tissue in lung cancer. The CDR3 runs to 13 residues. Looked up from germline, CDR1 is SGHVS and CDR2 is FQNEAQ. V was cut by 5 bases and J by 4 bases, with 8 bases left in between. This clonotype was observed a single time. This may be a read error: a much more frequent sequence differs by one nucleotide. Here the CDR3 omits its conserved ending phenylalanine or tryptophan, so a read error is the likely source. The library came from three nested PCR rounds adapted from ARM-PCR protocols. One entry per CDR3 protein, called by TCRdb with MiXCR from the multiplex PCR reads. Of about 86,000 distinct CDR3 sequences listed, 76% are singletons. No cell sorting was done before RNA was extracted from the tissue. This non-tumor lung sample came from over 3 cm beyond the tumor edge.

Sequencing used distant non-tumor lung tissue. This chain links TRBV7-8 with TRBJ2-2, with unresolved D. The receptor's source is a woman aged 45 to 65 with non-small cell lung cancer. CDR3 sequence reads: CASSPIITGELFS. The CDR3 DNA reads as TGTGCCAGCAGCCCAATTATCACCGGGGAGCTGTTTTCT.